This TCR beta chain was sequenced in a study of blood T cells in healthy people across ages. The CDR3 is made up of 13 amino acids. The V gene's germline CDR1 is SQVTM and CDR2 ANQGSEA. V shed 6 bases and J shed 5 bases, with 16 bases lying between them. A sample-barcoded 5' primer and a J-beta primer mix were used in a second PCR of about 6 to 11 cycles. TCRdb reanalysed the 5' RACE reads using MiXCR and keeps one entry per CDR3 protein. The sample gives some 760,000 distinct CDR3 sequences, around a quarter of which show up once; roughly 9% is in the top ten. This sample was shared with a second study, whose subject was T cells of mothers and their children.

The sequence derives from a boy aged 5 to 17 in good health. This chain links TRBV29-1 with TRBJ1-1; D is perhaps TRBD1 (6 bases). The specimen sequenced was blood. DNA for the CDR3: TGCAGCGTCCCACACAGGGTGGGGACTGAAGCTTTCTTT. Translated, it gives CSVPHRVGTEAFF.